This T cell receptor beta chain was recorded in a study of blood T cell repertoires in COVID-19. About the study: Collection of acute and convalescent COVID-19 samples took place in the United States, Italy and Spain. Nucleic acid was either cDNA or gDNA, and it came from T cells, B-cell-depleted T cells, or PBMCs.

CDR3 length: 15 residues. Per germline, CDR1 KGHSY and CDR2 FQNENV. V gave up 1 base and J gave up 5 bases, with 13 bases separating them. Original processing methods: Reference gene primer amplification yielded estimated nucleated cell counts. Only in-frame clones appear in the TCRdb table, and some are missing; sequencing was by immunoSEQ multiplex PCR. That table furnishes V, J and clone size, whereas the DNA furnished D and trimming. The data contain about 190,000 clones, about 80% of them seen just once; the ten biggest clones take up 7.8%. The TCR sequence derives from an older woman with COVID-19, enrolled during active disease. This chain joins TRBV16 and TRBJ2-3; D call uncertain. Sequencing input: peripheral blood. The CDR3 DNA follows: TGTGCCAGCAGCCAATGGTCAGGTTTTCAAGATACGCAGTATTTT. The encoded protein is CASSQWSGFQDTQYF.